Following are 7 T cell receptor beta chains from one sample sequenced in a study of T cell changes during pregnancy in multiple sclerosis. Data came from immunoSEQ multiplex PCR; TCRdb stores just in-frame clones and leaves some out. The sample lists under 65,000 clones; approximately 93% were seen once. The input for sequencing was CD8+ T cells from peripheral blood mononuclear cells, taken in the third trimester of pregnancy. The receptors shown here come from a female donor with multiple sclerosis, enrolled in a pregnancy study.

The V call is TRBV7-6, the J call TRBJ2-7; D gene ambiguous. CDR3 size: 18 residues. V lost 6 bases to trimming and J lost 3 bases, with 27 bases between them. Germline V lookup: CDR1 SGHVS, CDR2 FNYEAQ. The DNA for the CDR3 is TGTGCCAGCAGTCCCCGGAGTGGGTACCAGACCGGTCGCTACGAGCAGTACTTC. As protein: CASSPRSGYQTGRYEQYF.

The chain employs TRBV2 and TRBJ1-2; D ambiguous. V was cut by 3 bases and J by 2 bases, with 10 bases left in between. Per germline, CDR1 SNHLY and CDR2 FYNNEI. This CDR3 has 14 amino acids. This CDR3 is CASSDWRKNYGYTF. The CDR3 DNA follows: TGTGCCAGCAGTGATTGGCGGAAAAACTATGGCTACACCTTC.

The count of this clone is one. The chain recombines TRBV5-1 with TRBJ1-3, with no clear D. With 1 base removed from V and 0 bases from J, the gap between germline ends came to 8 bases. CDR1 and CDR2 from the germline V gene are SGHRS and YFSETQ. This CDR3 has 15 residues. The CDR3 DNA reads TGCGCCAGCAGCTTGTTCGCGGGCTCTGGAAACACCATATATTTT. It specifies CASSLFAGSGNTIYF.

The chain has TRBV7-7 and TRBJ2-3, with D possibly TRBD2 on 6 matching bases. Germline values: CDR1 SSHAT, CDR2 FNYEAQ (reference sequence). The CDR3 contains 16 residues. Trimming removed 2 bases from V and 0 bases from J, with 12 bases in between. As DNA, the CDR3 is TGTGCCAGCAGCTTAAGGGCGGGAATGAGCACAGATACGCAGTATTTT. Residues: CASSLRAGMSTDTQYF.

The V and J genes are TRBV5-3 and TRBJ2-7, with D tentatively TRBD2 (6 bases). TRBV5-3 is identified as an open reading frame with a role that is uncertain. V gave up 4 bases and J gave up 0 bases, with 14 bases separating them. The CDR3 has 15 residues. CDR3 in DNA: TGTGCCAGAAGCCCCCGAGGGAGGATCTCCTACGAGCAGTACTTC. Its protein product is CARSPRGRISYEQYF.

The genes are TRBV13 and TRBJ2-5; 8 nucleotides line up with TRBD1. Trimming at V came to 4 bases and at J to 6 bases, leaving 4 bases not matched to a gene. Germline V CDR1 and CDR2: PRHDT, FYEKMQ (reference sequence). This CDR3 is 13 amino acids long. The CDR3 sequence: CASSSRTGKTQYF. DNA for the CDR3: TGTGCCAGCAGCTCGCGGACAGGGAAGACCCAGTACTTC.

This chain connects TRBV2 to TRBJ2-1; 7 bases are a match to TRBD2. The junction had 8 bases not matched to a gene; V was cut back by 7 bases and J by 8 bases. The CDR3 runs 13 residues. CDR1 and CDR2 (germline): SNHLY, FYNNEI. CDR3 protein: CASNLAALHEQFF. CDR3 DNA: TGTGCCAGCAATCTAGCGGCCCTCCATGAGCAGTTCTTC.